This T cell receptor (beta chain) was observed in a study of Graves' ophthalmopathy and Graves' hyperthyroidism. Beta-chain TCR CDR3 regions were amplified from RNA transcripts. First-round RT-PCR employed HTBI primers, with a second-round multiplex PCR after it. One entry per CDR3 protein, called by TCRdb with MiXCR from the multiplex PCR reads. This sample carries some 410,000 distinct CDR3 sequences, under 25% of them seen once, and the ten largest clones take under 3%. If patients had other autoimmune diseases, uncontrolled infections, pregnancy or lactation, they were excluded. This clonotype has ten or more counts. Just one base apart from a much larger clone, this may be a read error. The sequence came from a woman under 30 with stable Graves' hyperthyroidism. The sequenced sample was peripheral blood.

Here the CDR3 DNA reads TGTGCCACCAGTGATTTAGGCGGGAGGGAAGTGACCCAGTACTTC. Amino acids: CATSDLGGREVTQYF. This chain joins TRBV24-1 and TRBJ2-5, with TRBD2 identical over 9 bases. Germline lookup yields CDR1 KGHDR and CDR2 SFDVKD. V dropped 1 base and J dropped 7; count of bases not matched to a gene: 6. This CDR3 has 15 amino acids.